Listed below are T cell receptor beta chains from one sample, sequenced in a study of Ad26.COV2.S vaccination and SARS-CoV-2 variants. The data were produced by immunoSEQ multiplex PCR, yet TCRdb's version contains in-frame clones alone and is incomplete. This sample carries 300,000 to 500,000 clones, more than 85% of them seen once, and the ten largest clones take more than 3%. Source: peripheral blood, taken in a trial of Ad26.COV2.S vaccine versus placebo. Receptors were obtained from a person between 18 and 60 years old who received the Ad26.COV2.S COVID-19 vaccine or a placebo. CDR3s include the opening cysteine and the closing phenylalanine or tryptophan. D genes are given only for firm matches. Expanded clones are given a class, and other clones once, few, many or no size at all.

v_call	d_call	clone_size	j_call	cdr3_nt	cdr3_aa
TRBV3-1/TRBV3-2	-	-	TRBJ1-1	TGTGCCAGCAGCCAAGGGGCACAAGGCTCGGCTTTCTTT	CASSQGAQGSAFF
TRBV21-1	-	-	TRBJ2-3	TGTGCCAGCAGCAAAGGTCTAGCGGGGGAGAAACCCCCCACAGATACGCAGTATTTT	CASSKGLAGEKPPTDTQYF
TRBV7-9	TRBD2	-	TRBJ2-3	TGTGCCAGCAGCTTACTCACGGGGGGTAGCACAGATACGCAGTATTTT	CASSLLTGGSTDTQYF
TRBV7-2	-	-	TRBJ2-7	TGTGCCAGCAGCTTGGACGGAGACGAGCAGTACTTC	CASSLDGDEQYF
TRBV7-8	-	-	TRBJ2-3	TGTGCCAGCAGCGTATACCTCTTGACAGCCGACACAGATACGCAGTATTTT	CASSVYLLTADTDTQYF
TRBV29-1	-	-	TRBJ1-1	TGCAGCGTTGAGGGGGGGAAGTCGAACACTGAAGCTTTCTTT	CSVEGGKSNTEAFF
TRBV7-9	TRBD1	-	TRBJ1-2	TGTGCCAGCAGCCACAGGGGGGGGCTCGGCTACACCTTC	CASSHRGGLGYTF
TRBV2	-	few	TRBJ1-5	TGTGCCAGCAGTCCCCTGACAGGCCGGCCCCAGCATTTT	CASSPLTGRPQHF
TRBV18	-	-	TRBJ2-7	TGTGCCAGCTCACCCCTCAGGGTCAGACACGAGCAGTACTTC	CASSPLRVRHEQYF
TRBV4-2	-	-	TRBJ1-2	TGTGCCAGCAGCCAAGAGTTCAGGGGCGCTGGCTACACCTTC	CASSQEFRGAGYTF
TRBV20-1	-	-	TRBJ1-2	TGCAGTGCTAACCTGGGGGACGGCTACACCTTC	CSANLGDGYTF
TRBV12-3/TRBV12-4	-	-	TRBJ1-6	TGTGCCAGCACCCCAGGGGTTAATTCACCCCTCCACTTT	CASTPGVNSPLHF
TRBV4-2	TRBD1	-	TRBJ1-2	TGTGCCAGCAGCCAAGATAACAGGGGGTCCTATGGCTACACCTTC	CASSQDNRGSYGYTF
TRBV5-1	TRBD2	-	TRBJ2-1	TGCGCCAGCAGCCTGACTAGCGGGGGGGCATCTGGCCATGAGCAGTTCTTC	CASSLTSGGASGHEQFF
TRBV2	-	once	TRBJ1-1	TGTGCCAGCAGCAGGTTGAACACTGAAGCTTTCTTT	CASSRLNTEAFF
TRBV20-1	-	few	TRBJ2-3	TGCAGTGCTAGTCCAGCCGGTGTCGTAGAGACAGATACGCAGTATTTT	CSASPAGVVETDTQYF
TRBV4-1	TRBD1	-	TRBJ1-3	TGCGCCAGCAGCCAAGACCGACAGGGGTCCAATAGAAACACCATATATTTT	CASSQDRQGSNRNTIYF
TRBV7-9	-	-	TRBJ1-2	TGTGCCAGCAGCTTAGAATCGGGACTGAATGGCTACACCTTC	CASSLESGLNGYTF